The next 18 T cell receptor beta chains were all read from a single sample in a study of blood T cell repertoires in COVID-19. Data came from immunoSEQ multiplex PCR; TCRdb stores just in-frame clones and leaves some out. The repertoire holds 200,000 to 300,000 clones, with 87% as singletons. Source material: peripheral blood. The receptors shown here come from a middle-aged woman who had recovered from COVID-19.

V gene TRBV7-2 combines with J gene TRBJ1-4; 8 bases map to TRBD1. This CDR3 has 17 amino acids. From germline, CDR1 is SGHTA and CDR2 FQGNSA. V dropped 2 bases and J dropped 2; count of bases not matched to a gene: 7. In DNA form, the CDR3 reads TGTGCCAGCAGCTTAAGTCCAGGGGGCGTTACTAATGAAAAACTGTTTTTT. As protein: CASSLSPGGVTNEKLFF.

The rearrangement uses TRBV6-5 and TRBJ1-2; a weak D match, TRBD1 (5 bases). CDR1 MNHEY and CDR2 SVGAGI come from the germline V gene. V lost 8 bases, J lost 5 bases, and 9 bases lay in between. The CDR3 loop spans 11 amino acids. In DNA, the CDR3 is TGTGCCAGCCTTCGGGGGTATGGCTACACCTTC. This gives the protein CASLRGYGYTF.

CDR3: CASSGNRGVTDTQYF. In DNA form, the CDR3 reads TGTGCCAGCAGCGGGAACAGGGGGGTCACAGATACGCAGTATTTT. The rearrangement joins TRBV5-6 to TRBJ2-3, with 8 bases that match TRBD1. Trimming cost V 4 bases and J 2 bases; bases outside gene matches: 6. Germline lookup yields CDR1 SGHDT and CDR2 YYEEEE. CDR3 length: 15 amino acids.

The V call is TRBV4-2, the J call TRBJ1-1; D call uncertain. Germline V gene sequence: CDR1 LGHNA, CDR2 YNFKEQ. V was trimmed by 1 base and J by 0 bases, leaving 12 bases between them. CDR3 length: 16 residues. CDR3 bases: TGTGCCAGCAGCCAAGTCGGGGTGTCGCTGAACACTGAAGCTTTCTTT. Translating it yields CASSQVGVSLNTEAFF.

As to this clone: Other DNA variants within this sample encode the same CDR3. The V gene is TRBV6-6, the J gene TRBJ1-2; 9 nucleotides match TRBD1. Germline V gene sequence: CDR1 MNHNY, CDR2 SVGAGI (reference sequence). The trim removed 0 bases at V and 8 bases at J, leaving 1 base unmatched. This CDR3 spans 13 amino acids. The CDR3 DNA reads TGTGCCAGCAGTTACTCGGGACAGGGAGGCTACACCTTC. Protein product: CASSYSGQGGYTF.

V is TRBV21-1 and J is TRBJ2-2; the table's TRBD1 call for D was not verified on the DNA. TRBV21-1 is a pseudogene locus. There are 13 residues in the CDR3. The CDR3, as DNA: TGTGCCAGCAGCAGGGGCGGTACCGGGGAGCTGTTTTTT. Protein sequence: CASSRGGTGELFF.

The chain couples TRBV12-3 or TRBV12-4 to TRBJ1-5; D not resolved. Between the trimmed V and J ends, which lost 3 bases and 3 bases, there was a span of 6 bases. CDR3 size: 13 residues. The CDR3 DNA sequence: TGTGCCAGCAGTTTCAGGTACAATCAGCCCCAGCATTTT. Translating gives CASSFRYNQPQHF.

The V call is TRBV10-3, the J call TRBJ1-2, with 8 positions matching TRBD1. The germline CDR1 and CDR2 sequences are ENHRY and SYGVKD. The CDR3 has 15 amino acids. J gave up 2 bases and V 6 bases, and 8 bases lay outside the gene matches. The DNA for the CDR3 is TGTGCCATCAGGGGGACAGGTGACACAAACTATGGCTACACCTTC. Translated, it gives CAIRGTGDTNYGYTF.

The chain carries TRBV11-2 and TRBJ1-1, with D possibly TRBD1 on 6 matching bases. Germline CDR1 is SGHAT and CDR2 is FQNNGV. Trimming removed 0 bases from V and 10 bases from J, with 18 bases in between. The CDR3 contains 15 residues. CDR3 DNA sequence: TGTGCCAGCAGCTTAGATCGGGGGGCAGGGAGAGGAGCTTTCTTT. This gives the protein CASSLDRGAGRGAFF.

Details on this clone: In the same sample, other DNA sequences code for this CDR3. This rearrangement joins TRBV9 to TRBJ1-6, with unresolved D. From germline, CDR1 is SGDLS and CDR2 YYNGEE. This CDR3 region has 15 residues. V lost 0 bases and J 0 bases, leaving 4 bases between the germline ends. CDR3 amino acids: CASSVGSSYNSPLHF. In nucleotides, the CDR3 is TGTGCCAGCAGCGTAGGGAGCTCCTATAATTCACCCCTCCACTTT.

The chain recombines TRBV3-1 (or the pseudogene TRBV3-2) with TRBJ1-2, with 11 bases aligning to TRBD1. This CDR3 region has 17 residues. Looked up from germline, CDR1 is LGHDT and CDR2 is YNNKEL (reference sequence). Germline trimming cut 4 bases from V and 4 bases from J; bases unmatched to any gene: 11. The CDR3: CASSRGTGGLSLYGYTF. Here the CDR3 DNA reads TGTGCCAGCAGCCGGGGGACAGGGGGACTTAGTCTCTATGGCTACACCTTC.

The rearrangement joins TRBV7-2 to TRBJ1-1, with D possibly TRBD1 on 5 matching bases. Looked up from germline, CDR1 is SGHTA and CDR2 is FQGNSA. The CDR3 sequence is 12 residues long. With 2 bases removed from V and 10 bases from J, the gap between germline ends came to 11 bases. The CDR3 protein is CASSLSARAAFF. The DNA for the CDR3 is TGTGCCAGCAGCTTATCGGCCAGGGCAGCTTTCTTT.

The chain combines TRBV6-5 with TRBJ2-7, with 9 bases fitting TRBD1. V lost 5 bases and J lost 2; bases outside the gene matches: 4. Germline V lookup: CDR1 MNHEY, CDR2 SVGAGI. CDR3 length: 14 residues. As DNA, the CDR3 is TGTGCCAGCAGTCCCCGACAGGGGGCCTACGAGCAGTACTTC. Amino acids: CASSPRQGAYEQYF.

This clone was detected a few times. V usage is TRBV18 and J usage is TRBJ2-7; D remains ambiguous. This CDR3 comprises 12 residues. With 3 bases removed from V and 2 bases from J, the gap between germline ends came to 5 bases. CDR1 KGHSH and CDR2 LQKENI come from the germline V gene. The CDR3 here is CASSPATYEQYF. CDR3 sequence (DNA): TGTGCCAGCTCACCTGCGACCTACGAGCAGTACTTC.

V gene TRBV6-4 combines with J gene TRBJ1-2, with a weak D call TRBD1 (5 bases). Germline CDR1 MRHNA, CDR2 SNTAGT. CDR3 length equals 15 residues. V was clipped by 3 bases and J by 8 bases, with 19 bases between them. CDR3 nucleotides: TGTGCCAGCAGTGATACCTCTAAGGCATGGACAGGCTACACCTTC. It translates to CASSDTSKAWTGYTF.

V and J are TRBV29-1 and TRBJ2-2; 11 bases are shared with TRBD2. The ends lost 4 bases at V and 5 bases at J; junction bases unmatched: 3. In germline, CDR1 is SQVTM, CDR2 ANQGSEA. The CDR3 is 14 amino acids. CDR3 protein: CSVVTSGATGELFF. The CDR3 DNA follows: TGCAGCGTTGTGACTAGCGGGGCAACCGGGGAGCTGTTTTTT.

In DNA, the CDR3 is TGTGCCAGCAGTTGGACCAGGGAGGGGAATTCACCCCTCCACTTT. It is translated as CASSWTREGNSPLHF. The chain couples TRBV6-6 to TRBJ1-6; a weak D match, TRBD1 (5 bases). V dropped 4 bases and J dropped 7 bases, with 14 bases sitting between them. The CDR3 extends over 15 amino acids. Germline V lookup: CDR1 MNHNY, CDR2 SVGAGI (reference sequence).

The chain uses TRBV15 and TRBJ2-3, with 7 bases lining up with TRBD1. V lost 4 bases to trimming and J lost 4 bases; unmatched junction nucleotides: 5. This CDR3 spans 14 amino acids. Germline V gene lookup returns CDR1 LNHNV and CDR2 YYDKDF (reference sequence). The CDR3 region is CATSIRGQADTQYF. The DNA of the CDR3 is TGTGCCACCAGCATTAGGGGGCAGGCAGATACGCAGTATTTT.